This T cell receptor (beta chain) was recovered during a study of blood T cell repertoires in COVID-19. Study at large: The samples span acute and convalescent COVID-19 from the United States, Italy and Spain.

In the source study's methods: The authors estimated nucleated cell counts from reference gene primer amplification. Method: immunoSEQ multiplex PCR; TCRdb's copy keeps in-frame clones and lacks some. D and trimming were read from the DNA, whereas the V and J calls and clone size are those reported in that table. The sample gives approximately 150,000 clones, about four fifths of which show up once; 10% to 15% is in the top ten. Per germline, CDR1 LGHDT and CDR2 YNNKEL (reference sequence). This CDR3 region has 14 residues. V gave up 4 bases and J gave up 7 bases, with 16 bases separating them. This rearrangement joins TRBV3-1 (or the pseudogene TRBV3-2) to TRBJ1-2; the D is unclear. Sample: peripheral blood. This TCR came from a man aged 65-85 years who had recovered from COVID-19. CDR3 residues: CASSLDNIVVGYTF. The CDR3 region has the DNA TGTGCCAGCAGCCTAGACAATATAGTCGTTGGCTACACCTTC.